This T cell receptor (beta chain) was profiled in a study of CD8+ T cells in alopecia areata. Study overall: Oral tofacitinib (5 to 10 mg twice daily) was administered to treated patients. Study outcomes and limitations: Lesional scalp displayed greater clonality than normal scalp, most notably in alopecia totalis/universalis. In blood and scalp, many expanded lesional clones persisted during tofacitinib. Tofacitinib significantly decreased scalp clonality and expanded CD8+ clones among top 100.

Treatment indicated: oral pan-JAK inhibitor, 5-10 mg twice daily. Details on this clone: Antigen specificity is unknown.

cDNA prepared by RNA extraction and subsequent reverse transcription served as the template for sequencing. Profiled with immunoSEQ multiplex PCR; TCRdb holds only in-frame clones, not every one. The data show 150,000 to 200,000 clones, approximately 57% seen once. V shed 5 bases, J shed 1 base, and the junction held 1 base outside the gene matches. Looked up from germline, CDR1 is SGHTA and CDR2 is FQGNSA. This CDR3 region has 14 residues. This sequence joins TRBV7-2 and TRBJ2-2; 7 nucleotides align to TRBD1. The sequence was collected from a human donor with alopecia areata. Sequencing was performed on CD4+ T cells sorted from blood, taken at week 24, from a patient treated with tofacitinib. The CDR3 DNA is TGTGCCAGCAGCCGGACAGGGAACACCGGGGAGCTGTTTTTT. Translation: CASSRTGNTGELFF.